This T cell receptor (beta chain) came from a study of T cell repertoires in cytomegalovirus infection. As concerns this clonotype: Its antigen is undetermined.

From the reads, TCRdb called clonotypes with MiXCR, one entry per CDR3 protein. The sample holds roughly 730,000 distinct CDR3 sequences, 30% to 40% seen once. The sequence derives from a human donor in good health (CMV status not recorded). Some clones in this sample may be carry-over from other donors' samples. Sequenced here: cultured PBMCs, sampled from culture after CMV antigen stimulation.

CDR3 residues: CSASRRTDGGYTF. CDR3 nucleotides: TGCAGTGCTAGCCGAAGGACAGACGGCGGCTACACCTTC. The rearrangement links TRBV20-1 to TRBJ1-2; weak D call: TRBD1 (6 bases). Per germline, CDR1 DFQATT and CDR2 SNEGSKA (reference sequence). Trimming cost V 3 bases and J 8 bases, with 16 bases left between them. This CDR3 contains 13 residues.